These 22 T cell receptor beta chains share one sample of origin, sequenced in a study of metastatic and nonmetastatic thyroid tumors. MiXCR reprocessed the PCR reads for TCRdb. The sample consists of tens of thousands of clones, around an eighth of them appearing once. All patients were treatment-naive before thyroid surgery. The sequenced material came from blood. These receptors were obtained from a male donor with papillary thyroid cancer or a benign thyroid nodule (not recorded which). Some clones in this sample may be carry-over from other donors' samples.

With regard to this clone: A much bigger clone sits one base away, suggesting this may be a read error. This sample also contains other DNA sequences that code for the same CDR3. The CDR3 region is CAISEGSNQPQHF. CDR3 sequence (DNA): TGTGCCATCAGTGAGGGGTCAAATCAGCCCCAGCATTTT. This rearrangement joins TRBV10-3 to TRBJ1-5; no reliable D call. The CDR3 is 13 residues long. Trimming pared 2 bases from V and 4 bases from J, leaving 6 bases between. The germline V gene encodes CDR1 ENHRY and CDR2 SYGVKD.

This clone came up a few times. The genes are TRBV6-1 and TRBJ2-3; 9 bases are shared with TRBD2. The CDR3 spans 15 residues. CDR1 is MNHNS and CDR2 is SASEGT in the germline V gene. Losses at the gene ends were 5 bases for V and 0 bases for J; bases not matched to a gene: 3. The CDR3 loop is CASSRLAASTDTQYF. CDR3 sequence (DNA): TGTGCCAGCAGTAGACTAGCGGCTAGCACAGATACGCAGTATTTT.

By frequency in the sample, this clone is medium-sized. The V call is TRBV6-1, the J call TRBJ2-7; D is perhaps TRBD1 (5 bases). Trimming shortened V by 7 bases and J by 1 base, and 11 bases separated the two germline ends. The CDR3 loop spans 13 amino acids. CDR1 and CDR2 from the germline V gene are MNHNS and SASEGT. CDR3 coding DNA: TGTGCCAGCACCCCCGACAGTTCCTACGAGCAGTACTTC. Its protein product is CASTPDSSYEQYF.

The chain recombines TRBV7-9 with TRBJ2-7; 8 bases align to TRBD1. J was trimmed by 5 bases and V by 1 base; bases with no gene match: 4. Germline values: CDR1 SEHNR, CDR2 FQNEAQ (reference sequence). The CDR3 is 14 amino acids. The CDR3, as DNA: TGTGCCAGCAGCTTAGTCCAGGGGGCAAACGAGCAGTACTTC. This encodes CASSLVQGANEQYF.

This clone has more than one count but fewer than ten. It may be a read error: a sequence one base away is much more abundant. The rearrangement uses TRBV10-3 and TRBJ2-1; D gene unclear. Trimming stripped 10 bases from V and 8 bases from J, with 21 bases between. This CDR3 is built from 14 residues. Germline CDR1 ENHRY, CDR2 SYGVKD. In nucleotides, the CDR3 is TGTGCCAGCTCCCTATCGGAAGGATTGGATGAGCAGTTCTTC. It is translated as CASSLSEGLDEQFF.

This clone was seen repeatedly, ten times or more. The chain couples TRBV11-3 to TRBJ2-1; TRBD2 aligns across 8 bases. V lost 1 base to trimming and J lost 9 bases; unmatched junction nucleotides: 11. The CDR3 is made up of 16 amino acids. Germline lookup yields CDR1 SGHNT and CDR2 YENEEA. The CDR3: CASSLGVSGSGSEQFF. The CDR3, as DNA: TGTGCCAGCAGCTTAGGGGTAAGCGGGAGTGGATCTGAGCAGTTCTTC.

This clone was counted ten times or more. J is TRBJ2-2 and V is TRBV11-1; D assignment may be TRBD1 or TRBD2 (5 bases each). The CDR3 runs 19 residues. Between the trimmed V and J ends, which lost 0 bases and 4 bases, there was a span of 21 bases. CDR1 and CDR2 (germline): SGHAT, FQDESV (reference sequence). The chain's CDR3 is CASSLAGDLGRRGTGELFF. The CDR3 DNA is TGTGCCAGCAGCTTAGCGGGGGACCTAGGACGGAGAGGCACCGGGGAGCTGTTTTTT.

This clone was detected ten times or more. The chain recombines TRBV20-1 with TRBJ1-5, with TRBD1 matching 8 bases. Trimming at V came to 6 bases and at J to 5 bases, leaving 9 bases not matched to a gene. CDR3 length: 14 residues. Germline lookup yields CDR1 DFQATT and CDR2 SNEGSKA (reference sequence). The CDR3 DNA follows: TGCAGTGCGCGCCCGGGACAGGAGTATCAGCCCCAGCATTTT. Its translation is CSARPGQEYQPQHF.

This clone has at least ten counts. The rearrangement links TRBV19 to TRBJ1-2; D unresolved. Trimming stripped 1 base from V and 5 bases from J, with 8 bases between. The germline V gene encodes CDR1 LNHDA and CDR2 SQIVND (reference sequence). The CDR3 consists of 13 residues. The CDR3 loop reads CASSIGADYGYTF. The CDR3 nucleotides read TGTGCCAGTAGTATAGGGGCTGATTATGGCTACACCTTC.

This clone has at least ten counts. The chain uses TRBV28 and TRBJ1-1; unclear D gene. Germline V CDR1 and CDR2: MDHEN, SYDVKM. Trimming stripped 6 bases from V and 5 bases from J, with 16 bases between. This CDR3 has 14 residues. The CDR3 sequence is CASSVILDGTEAFF. The CDR3 nucleotides read TGTGCCAGCAGCGTAATTCTGGACGGGACTGAAGCTTTCTTT.

This clone was detected many times. The rearrangement uses TRBV5-6 and TRBJ1-2; 10 bases are a match to TRBD1. V was pared by 3 bases and J by 6 bases, with 2 bases of the junction left unmatched. This CDR3 region has 13 residues. The germline V gene encodes CDR1 SGHDT and CDR2 YYEEEE. The chain's CDR3 is CASSSGQGDGYTF. As DNA, the CDR3 is TGTGCCAGCAGCTCTGGACAGGGGGATGGCTACACCTTC.

A remark on this clone: A much bigger clone sits one base away, suggesting this may be a read error. The CDR3 region is CASSWGMAGDPIF. CDR3 nucleotide sequence: TGTGCCAGCAGCTGGGGCATGGCGGGAGACCCGATCTTC. The chain carries TRBV7-3 and TRBJ2-1; 7 bases agree with TRBD2. The CDR3 runs 13 residues. Germline assignment: CDR1 SGHTA and CDR2 FQGTGA.

V is TRBV5-4 and J is TRBJ2-7, with a possible D match to TRBD1 (6 bases). Germline V gene lookup returns CDR1 SGHNT and CDR2 YYREEE (reference sequence). Deletions cut 6 bases from V and 3 bases from J, with 16 bases between. This CDR3 region has 14 residues. CDR3 bases: TGTGCCAGCATCCCGGACCCAGGGGTCTACGAGCAGTACTTC. Translating gives CASIPDPGVYEQYF.

This clone appeared many times. A single base separates this from a much larger clone, so it may be a read error. The gene calls are TRBV10-2 and TRBJ2-7; D is undetermined. V was cut by 2 bases and J by 2 bases, with 4 bases left in between. This CDR3 contains 12 residues. Germline CDR1 is WSHSY and CDR2 is SAAADI. Here the CDR3 DNA reads TGCGCCAGCAGTGAGCTCCCCTACGAGCAGTACTTC. It translates to CASSELPYEQYF.

As DNA, the CDR3 is TGCGCCAGCAGCCAAGTGACAGGGGGTCTGATATCCCAGACCCAGTACTTC. The encoded protein is CASSQVTGGLISQTQYF. The chain has TRBV4-1 and TRBJ2-5, with TRBD1 identical over 9 bases. J gave up 6 bases and V 1 base, and 12 bases lay outside the gene matches. The CDR3 runs 17 residues. The germline V gene has CDR1 MGHRA and CDR2 YSYEKL.

The sample holds many counts of this clone. The CDR3 sequence is CASIPGAGASNQPQHF. CDR3 bases: TGTGCCAGTATCCCAGGGGCTGGGGCAAGCAATCAGCCCCAGCATTTT. This rearrangement joins TRBV19 to TRBJ1-5, with D possibly being TRBD1 (6 bases). Germline V lookup: CDR1 LNHDA, CDR2 SQIVND (reference sequence). The CDR3 covers 16 residues. V lost 7 bases to trimming and J lost 1 base, with 17 bases between them.

This clone ranks as medium-sized. This chain links TRBV6-1 with TRBJ2-7; the D is unclear. Per germline, CDR1 MNHNS and CDR2 SASEGT. V was shortened by 5 bases and J by 6 bases, with 14 bases between the two germline ends. This CDR3 has 13 residues. CDR3 coding DNA: TGTGCCAGCAGTTTGACTCCCTCCGGCGAGCAGTACTTC. Amino acids: CASSLTPSGEQYF.

V and J are TRBV11-1 and TRBJ1-2, with D unresolved. Germline V gives CDR1 SGHAT, CDR2 FQDESV (reference sequence). This CDR3 has 14 amino acids. The V and J ends lost 5 bases and 1 base respectively, with 11 bases between them. The CDR3 loop is CASSDQGDNYGYTF. As DNA, the CDR3 is TGTGCCAGCAGCGACCAAGGAGATAACTATGGCTACACCTTC.

This clone was seen repeatedly, ten times or more. The chain is built from TRBV20-1 and TRBJ2-7; TRBD2 matches at 11 bases. V trimming: 2 bases; J trimming: 5 bases; junction bases outside the gene matches: 8. CDR3 length: 15 residues. CDR1 and CDR2 (germline): DFQATT, SNEGSKA (reference sequence). In nucleotides, the CDR3 is TGCAGTGCTAGACAATTGGGGACTAGCGGCCACGAGCAGTACTTC. This codes for CSARQLGTSGHEQYF.

This clone is categorized as medium-sized. The chain recombines TRBV6-1 with TRBJ2-7; D gene ambiguous. The CDR3 sequence is 14 residues long. The V gene's germline CDR1 is MNHNS and CDR2 SASEGT. Trimming pared 8 bases from V and 3 bases from J, leaving 17 bases between. As DNA, the CDR3 is TGTGCCAGCTTTGGACCGAACACCTACTACGAGCAGTACTTC. It translates to CASFGPNTYYEQYF.

This clone turned up a few times. The junction differs from germline at one of its ends, possibly a read error. V gene TRBV27 combines with J gene TRBJ1-2; D not resolved. The length of the CDR3 is 14 residues. The germline V gene has CDR1 MNHEY and CDR2 SMNVEV (reference sequence). The CDR3 coding sequence is TGTGCCAGCATTTTATATCAGTTGAACTATGGCTACACCTTC. It is translated as CASILYQLNYGYTF.

The sample holds many counts of this clone. This sequence joins TRBV10-3 and TRBJ1-1; a weak D match, TRBD1 (6 bases). The CDR3 runs 15 residues. Germline V lookup: CDR1 ENHRY, CDR2 SYGVKD. Deletions cut 0 bases from V and 4 bases from J, with 12 bases between. The CDR3, as DNA: TGTGCCATCAGTGAGTCGGGCAGGGGTGGCACTGAAGCTTTCTTT. Its translation is CAISESGRGGTEAFF.